Here is one T cell receptor beta chain with its context. Its antigen is as yet unknown. This record belongs to a study of cytomegalovirus exposure and HLA in healthy donors. Germline V gene data show CDR1 as GTSNPN and CDR2 as SVGIG (reference sequence). The length of the CDR3 is 14 residues. V shed 4 bases and J 8 bases; nucleotides not matched to a gene: 11. Study findings and constraints: While the bulk of TCR sequences proved rare, some public TCRs turned up in many donors. In a later analysis, a genetic analysis reported fewer productive-TCR N-insertions in an Asian-associated ancestry cluster than the cohort average. Segments of the TCR beta V type were, in most cases, productive about 90% or about 30% of the time in an earlier analysis.

13 Jbeta primers and 60 Vbeta primers were used for the PCR. The repertoire was sequenced with immunoSEQ multiplex PCR; TCRdb's copy has only in-frame clones and lacks some. The sample lists fewer than 150,000 clones; about 75% were seen once. This clonotype originated in a man in his sixties in good health and CMV-seropositive. Specimen: PBMCs. The rearrangement joins TRBV30 to TRBJ1-3; 7 bases match TRBD1. In DNA form, the CDR3 reads TGTGCCTGGAACCTAGGGGCAGGGGGATACACCATATATTTT. Its translation: CAWNLGAGGYTIYF.